One and the same sample provided the 28 T cell receptor beta chains below, sequenced in a study of T-cell memory formation after mild COVID-19. TCRdb redid the calling of the 5' RACE reads with MiXCR, one entry per CDR3 protein. The table has hundreds of thousands of distinct CDR3 sequences, around 21% seen once. Sequencing was carried out using PBMCs or a T cell subset sorted from them (not recorded which). These receptors were collected from an adult woman who had mild COVID-19 (a few samples of this study predate the infection). Cell type and time point are not known.

This sequence joins TRBV5-5 and TRBJ1-6, with D possibly TRBD1 on 6 matching bases. Trimming took 4 bases from V and 5 from J, leaving 13 bases between them. This CDR3 has 15 residues. The V gene's germline CDR1 is SGHKS and CDR2 YYEKEE (reference sequence). The CDR3 DNA follows: TGTGCCAGCAGCGGCGGCAGGGGCGATAATTCACCCCTCCACTTT. Translating it yields CASSGGRGDNSPLHF.

This sequence joins TRBV15 and TRBJ1-1; possibly TRBD1 for D (5 bases). CDR1 LNHNV and CDR2 YYDKDF come from the germline V gene (reference sequence). V was pared by 3 bases and J by 4 bases, with 15 bases between. There are 15 residues in the CDR3. This chain's CDR3 is CATSRDAGPGTEAFF. CDR3 in DNA: TGTGCCACCAGCAGGGACGCGGGGCCGGGCACTGAAGCTTTCTTT.

The chain links TRBV5-1 to TRBJ1-1; unclear D gene. V shed 5 bases and J shed 7 bases, with 12 bases lying between them. The germline V gene has CDR1 SGHRS and CDR2 YFSETQ. The CDR3 is 12 amino acids. The CDR3 protein is CASRSPTGEAFF. CDR3 DNA: TGCGCCAGCAGATCCCCGACGGGTGAAGCTTTCTTT.

The genes are TRBV6-2 or TRBV6-3 and TRBJ1-1, with TRBD1 identical over 7 bases. CDR3 length: 13 residues. The junction had 1 base not matched to a gene; V was cut back by 0 bases and J by 6 bases. The germline V gene encodes CDR1 MNHEY and CDR2 SVGEGT. The CDR3 DNA is TGTGCCAGCAGTTACTCCCAGGGGGCTGAAGCTTTCTTT. Translated, it gives CASSYSQGAEAFF.

This clonotype was observed a few times. This chain joins TRBV12-5 and TRBJ1-1; a weak D match, TRBD1 (5 bases). Trimming pared 1 base from V and 5 bases from J, leaving 5 bases between. This CDR3 spans 12 amino acids. Per germline, CDR1 LGHNT and CDR2 FRNRAP. DNA for the CDR3: TGTGCTAGTGGTTTGGGGGGGACTGAAGCTTTCTTT. It encodes CASGLGGTEAFF.

This clonotype was seen a few times. This chain connects TRBV5-4 to TRBJ1-2; unclear D gene. CDR1 and CDR2 (germline): SGHNT, YYREEE (reference sequence). Trimming pared 2 bases from V and 4 bases from J, leaving 12 bases between. The CDR3 contains 14 residues. In DNA, the CDR3 is TGTGCCAGCAGCTTATCGTCCAGATCCTATGGCTACACCTTC. Amino acid sequence: CASSLSSRSYGYTF.

The rearrangement links TRBV5-4 to TRBJ2-2; D gene unclear. V was cut by 1 base and J by 3 bases, with 7 bases left in between. Looked up from germline, CDR1 is SGHNT and CDR2 is YYREEE (reference sequence). CDR3 length: 14 residues. The DNA of the CDR3 is TGTGCCAGCAGCTTGCACAGAGACACCGGGGAGCTGTTTTTT. Amino acid sequence: CASSLHRDTGELFF.

Only a few counts were recorded for this clonotype. V usage is TRBV7-9 and J usage is TRBJ1-2, with 7 bases identical to TRBD1. This CDR3 comprises 16 residues. J gave up 8 bases and V 7 bases, and 19 bases lay outside the gene matches. The V gene's germline CDR1 is SEHNR and CDR2 FQNEAQ (reference sequence). CDR3 amino acids: CASTLVGTESTNGYTF. CDR3 bases: TGTGCCAGCACCCTAGTAGGGACAGAATCAACGAACGGCTACACCTTC.

This clonotype was seen at least ten times. The genes are TRBV5-1 and TRBJ2-3, with 12 positions matching TRBD2. V lost 0 bases and J lost 4; bases outside the gene matches: 0. CDR1 is SGHRS, CDR2 YFSETQ, per germline. The CDR3 is 15 residues long. The CDR3 DNA reads TGCGCCAGCAGCTTGGGGACTAGCGGGGCAGATACGCAGTATTTT. Translating it yields CASSLGTSGADTQYF.

V is TRBV7-6 and J is TRBJ2-3; no firm D call. The CDR3 sequence is 15 residues long. V lost 0 bases and J 3 bases, leaving 10 bases between the germline ends. In germline, CDR1 is SGHVS, CDR2 FNYEAQ. CDR3 coding DNA: TGTGCCAGCAGCTTAGCCGGCGTAGTTACAGATACGCAGTATTTT. Translated, it gives CASSLAGVVTDTQYF.

The chain has TRBV29-1 and TRBJ2-7; D might be TRBD1 (5 bases). Trimming stripped 0 bases from V and 5 bases from J, with 11 bases between. The CDR3 totals 13 residues. CDR1 and CDR2 (germline): SQVTM, ANQGSEA. The CDR3 DNA sequence: TGCAGCGTTGAAGAAGGGGTGTTGAACGAGCAGTACTTC. It translates to CSVEEGVLNEQYF.

This clonotype was detected only a few times. The chain carries TRBV5-1 and TRBJ2-5; D gene uncertain. The CDR3 sequence is 15 residues long. Looked up from germline, CDR1 is SGHRS and CDR2 is YFSETQ. V gave up 4 bases and J gave up 4 bases, with 17 bases separating them. Written as DNA, the CDR3 is TGCGCCAGCAGCCAATCAGACCCGGCGCGAGAGACCCAGTACTTC. This gives the protein CASSQSDPARETQYF. Supplemented by reference TRBV5-1 and TRBJ2-5, the full variable domain reads KAGVTQTPRYLIKTRGQQVTLSCSPISGHRSVSWYQQTPGQGLQFLFEYFSETQRNKGNFPGRFSGRQFSNSRSEMNVSTLELGDSALYLCASSQSDPARETQYFGPGTRLLVL.

The gene calls are TRBV15 and TRBJ2-7, with D unclear. This CDR3 is built from 16 residues. V gave up 4 bases and J gave up 0 bases, with 16 bases separating them. Germline CDR1 and CDR2: LNHNV and YYDKDF (reference sequence). CDR3: CATSTPGPKPSYEQYF. The CDR3 DNA reads TGTGCCACCAGCACCCCCGGGCCCAAGCCCTCCTACGAGCAGTACTTC.

The rearrangement links TRBV6-1 to TRBJ1-6; no clear D gene. Per germline, CDR1 MNHNS and CDR2 SASEGT. The CDR3 sequence is 14 residues long. Trimming removed 6 bases at V and 6 bases at J, with 12 bases between. DNA for the CDR3: TGTGCCAGCAGCGAGGGTGGGGTTAATTCACCCCTCCACTTT. This translates into CASSEGGVNSPLHF.

The sample holds a few counts of this clonotype. The rearrangement links TRBV5-5 to TRBJ2-3; perhaps TRBD2 as D (5 bases). Germline V gives CDR1 SGHKS, CDR2 YYEKEE (reference sequence). Trimming took off 0 bases at V and 3 bases at J, with 14 bases between the two ends. The CDR3 extends over 16 amino acids. The CDR3 sequence: CASSLGGSPPTDTQYF. The DNA of the CDR3 is TGTGCCAGCAGCTTGGGAGGGAGCCCGCCGACAGATACGCAGTATTTT.

The V call is TRBV4-3, the J call TRBJ2-5; D might be TRBD1 (5 bases). The length of the CDR3 is 15 residues. The V gene lost 4 bases and the J gene lost 1 base, with 13 bases spanning the gap. Germline CDR1 reads LGHNA; CDR2 reads YSLEER. CDR3 nucleotide sequence: TGCGCCAGCAGCCTTGAGAGACAGCCCCAAGAGACCCAGTACTTC. Translation: CASSLERQPQETQYF.

This clonotype has ten or more counts. This chain connects TRBV27 to TRBJ2-5; TRBD2 matches 8 bases. Germline V gene lookup returns CDR1 MNHEY and CDR2 SMNVEV (reference sequence). This CDR3 region has 16 residues. The V gene end was trimmed by 7 bases and the J gene end by 5 bases; junction bases not matched to a gene: 15. CDR3 coding DNA: TGTGCCAGCAACCCGATGGGTAGCGGGGTGCGGGAGACCCAGTACTTC. It is translated as CASNPMGSGVRETQYF.

The chain couples TRBV7-9 to TRBJ2-7, with 9 bases that match TRBD1. V was clipped by 3 bases and J by 0 bases; unmatched bases: 3. In germline, CDR1 is SEHNR, CDR2 FQNEAQ (reference sequence). The CDR3 length is 15 residues. CDR3 sequence reads: CASSFDRGNSYEQYF. The CDR3 nucleotides read TGTGCCAGCAGCTTCGACAGGGGGAACTCCTACGAGCAGTACTTC.

The genes are TRBV12-3 or TRBV12-4 and TRBJ1-1, with TRBD1 as a possible D gene (5 bases). The V gene lost 6 bases and the J gene lost 1 base, with 12 bases spanning the gap. The CDR3 totals 14 residues. CDR3 sequence reads: CASSLTQGNTEAFF. The CDR3 region has the DNA TGTGCCAGCAGCCTAACTCAGGGGAACACTGAAGCTTTCTTT.

V usage is TRBV3-1 and J usage is TRBJ1-2; D unclear. The V end lost 3 bases, the J end lost 5 bases, and 13 bases lay between the germline ends. The germline V gene encodes CDR1 LGHDT and CDR2 YNNKEL (reference sequence). The CDR3 consists of 14 residues. For the CDR3, the DNA is TGTGCCAGCAGCCAGATGGACGGGTTTTATGGCTACACCTTC. Translation gives CASSQMDGFYGYTF.

This rearrangement joins TRBV7-2 to TRBJ2-5, with 9 bases aligning to TRBD2. Germline CDR1 and CDR2: SGHTA and FQGNSA. The V segment lost 1 base and the J segment 4 bases; nucleotides outside the gene matches: 7. The CDR3 totals 16 residues. The DNA for the CDR3 is TGTGCCAGCAGCTTAGGACTAGCGGCAATCGGAGAGACCCAGTACTTC. Residues: CASSLGLAAIGETQYF. The full variable domain, rest sourced from reference TRBV7-2 and TRBJ2-5, is GAGVSQSPSNKVTEKGKDVELRCDPISGHTALYWYRQSLGQGLEFLIYFQGNSAPDKSGLPSDRFSAERTGGSVSTLTIQRTQQEDSAVYLCASSLGLAAIGETQYFGPGTRLLVL.

The chain joins TRBV12-3 or TRBV12-4 to TRBJ2-5; D perhaps matches TRBD1 (5 bases). Trimming pared 5 bases from V and 5 bases from J, leaving 6 bases between. The CDR3 has 11 amino acids. The CDR3 loop reads CASSAGETQYF. The CDR3 DNA reads as TGTGCCAGCAGTGCAGGGGAGACCCAGTACTTC.

In this sample, this clonotype turned up many times. The chain couples TRBV11-2 to TRBJ2-3, with D possibly being TRBD1 or TRBD2 (5 bases each). This CDR3 region has 15 residues. Germline loops: CDR1 SGHAT, CDR2 FQNNGV. V was pared by 1 base and J by 4 bases, with 12 bases between. CDR3 region: CASSLAGTFSDTQYF. As DNA, the CDR3 is TGTGCCAGCAGCTTAGCGGGGACCTTCTCAGATACGCAGTATTTT.

This clonotype was counted between two and nine times. The CDR3 sequence is CASASTGGDYTIYF. CDR3 DNA sequence: TGCGCCAGCGCCAGTACAGGGGGCGACTACACCATATATTTT. This chain links TRBV5-1 with TRBJ1-3; 9 bases are a match to TRBD1. CDR1 and CDR2 (germline): SGHRS, YFSETQ. J lost 8 bases, V lost 7 bases, and 10 bases had no gene match. The CDR3 contains 14 residues.

The J gene is TRBJ2-2, the V gene TRBV7-7, with 10 bases fitting TRBD1. Germline values: CDR1 SSHAT, CDR2 FNYEAQ (reference sequence). This CDR3 region has 15 residues. Trimming at V came to 4 bases and at J to 4 bases, leaving 3 bases not matched to a gene. The CDR3 nucleotides are TGTGCCAGCAGCTCCGGGACAGGGGTCACCGGGGAGCTGTTTTTT. Amino acids: CASSSGTGVTGELFF.

A few counts support this clonotype. The chain is built from TRBV4-1 and TRBJ1-1; D is uncertain. Trimming took off 6 bases at V and 2 bases at J, with 13 bases between the two ends. The CDR3 totals 14 residues. Looked up from germline, CDR1 is MGHRA and CDR2 is YSYEKL. The CDR3 bases are TGCGCCAGCAGGAGGACGGAACCTAACACTGAAGCTTTCTTT. It codes for CASRRTEPNTEAFF.

In DNA, the CDR3 is TGTGCCAGCTCCGACGGGCACTCCTACAATGAGCAGTTCTTC. Amino acid sequence: CASSDGHSYNEQFF. The chain has TRBV27 and TRBJ2-1; D is unclear. V was clipped by 8 bases and J by 0 bases, with 11 bases between them. The CDR3 has 14 residues. CDR1 MNHEY and CDR2 SMNVEV come from the germline V gene (reference sequence).

This clonotype occurred once. Since the CDR3 does not end with the conserved phenylalanine or tryptophan, this likely comes from a read error. The chain links TRBV6-5 to TRBJ1-2; tentatively, D is TRBD1 (6 bases). Germline CDR1 MNHEY, CDR2 SVGAGI. The V end was cut by 0 bases, the J end by 3 bases, with 14 bases between. The CDR3 has 16 residues. The CDR3 here is CASSYSYLHRDYGYTL. In DNA form, the CDR3 reads TGTGCCAGCAGTTACTCGTATTTGCACAGGGACTATGGCTACACCTTA.